The 31 T cell receptor beta chains presented below share a single source sample, sequenced in a study of cytomegalovirus exposure and HLA in healthy donors. Produced via immunoSEQ multiplex PCR; TCRdb's table is partial and in-frame only. The repertoire holds around 71,000 clones, approximately 94% seen once, with 1.4% in the top ten. Sequences were obtained from PBMCs. The receptors stem from a young man in good health and CMV-seropositive.

This chain joins TRBV9 and TRBJ2-2; maybe TRBD1 (6 bases). Germline assignment: CDR1 SGDLS and CDR2 YYNGEE. The CDR3 contains 15 residues. V was clipped by 4 bases and J by 1 base, with 11 bases between them. The CDR3 protein is CASSKGQKNTGELFF. CDR3 nucleotides: TGTGCCAGCAGCAAGGGACAAAAGAACACCGGGGAGCTGTTTTTT.

The V and J genes are TRBV7-2 and TRBJ2-5, with 11 bases matching TRBD1. The CDR3 is 16 residues long. Germline loops: CDR1 SGHTA, CDR2 FQGNSA. V was clipped by 4 bases and J by 4 bases; unmatched bases: 8. CDR3 residues: CASSSWTGGWGETQYF. The CDR3 DNA sequence: TGTGCCAGCAGCTCCTGGACAGGGGGCTGGGGAGAGACCCAGTACTTC.

This rearrangement joins TRBV7-2 to TRBJ1-6; 8 nucleotides line up with TRBD1. In germline, CDR1 is SGHTA, CDR2 FQGNSA. CDR3 length equals 15 residues. With 5 bases clipped from V and 9 bases from J, the junction kept 9 bases outside the gene matches. CDR3 DNA sequence: TGTGCCAGCAGCCTCGAATACAGGGGGGGTTCACCCCTCCACTTT. Residues: CASSLEYRGGSPLHF.

The chain couples TRBV28 to TRBJ2-5; the match to TRBD2 covers 14 bases. CDR3 length: 17 residues. Germline V gene sequence: CDR1 MDHEN, CDR2 SYDVKM. The trim removed 3 bases at V and 3 bases at J, leaving 6 bases unmatched. The CDR3 loop is CASSFSWTSGRKETQYF. The CDR3 bases are TGTGCCAGCAGTTTTTCCTGGACTAGCGGGAGGAAAGAGACCCAGTACTTC.

The rearrangement uses TRBV6-5 and TRBJ1-2; 12 nucleotides match TRBD1. The length of the CDR3 is 15 residues. J lost 7 bases, V lost 0 bases, and 3 bases had no gene match. Germline CDR1 is MNHEY and CDR2 is SVGAGI. The CDR3 is CASSYSGTGGSGYTF. DNA of the CDR3: TGTGCCAGCAGTTACTCCGGGACAGGGGGCTCTGGCTACACCTTC.

The chain links TRBV10-3 to TRBJ2-7, with D perhaps TRBD2 (6 bases). V gave up 4 bases and J gave up 2 bases, with 9 bases separating them. This CDR3 contains 13 residues. Germline values: CDR1 ENHRY, CDR2 SYGVKD. The CDR3 region has the DNA TGTGCCATCAGTGGGGACTTCGCCTACGAGCAGTACTTC. Its protein is CAISGDFAYEQYF.

Comment on this clone: An end of the junction differs from the germline gene, which may be a read error. Other nucleotide sequences from this sample produce the same CDR3. The chain carries TRBV4-1 and TRBJ2-5; 11 bases map to TRBD2. The CDR3 totals 17 residues. The germline CDR1 and CDR2 sequences are MGHRA and YSYEKL. CDR3 bases: TGCGCCAGCAGCCCTTCATGGACTAGCGGGTACCAAGAGACTCAGTACTTC. Translation: CASSPSWTSGYQETQYF.

The V call is TRBV5-5, the J call TRBJ1-2, with 8 bases matching TRBD1. V gave up 4 bases and J gave up 6 bases; unmatched junction bases: 11. The CDR3 spans 15 residues. Germline CDR1 is SGHKS and CDR2 is YYEKEE (reference sequence). The CDR3 DNA is TGTGCCAGCAGCATGGGACAGGACAGACTTCATGGCTACACCTTC. Its translation: CASSMGQDRLHGYTF.

The chain is built from TRBV6-6 and TRBJ2-1, with 7 positions matching TRBD1. Germline assignment: CDR1 MNHNY and CDR2 SVGAGI (reference sequence). This CDR3 is 15 amino acids long. J was trimmed by 4 bases and V by 0 bases; bases with no gene match: 3. CDR3 loop: CASSYSTGLYNEQFF. DNA of the CDR3: TGTGCCAGCAGTTACTCGACAGGGTTGTACAATGAGCAGTTCTTC.

J is TRBJ2-3 and V is TRBV29-1, with 11 bases fitting TRBD2. CDR3 length equals 18 residues. Germline CDR1 SQVTM, CDR2 ANQGSEA. Trimming took 0 bases from V and 2 from J; bases not matched to a gene: 10. DNA of the CDR3: TGCAGCGTTGAAGACCGAACACTAGCGGGGGTTTTCACAGATACGCAGTATTTT. Its protein product is CSVEDRTLAGVFTDTQYF.

In this sample, this clone turned up once. The J gene is TRBJ2-1, the V gene TRBV28; D unresolved. The CDR3 runs to 13 residues. The germline gives CDR1 MDHEN, CDR2 SYDVKM. The germline V and J ends were trimmed by 6 bases and 10 bases, with 16 bases remaining between them. The CDR3 DNA follows: TGTGCCAGCAGAGAAATCAAACGGAGCGAGCAGTTCTTC. Protein product: CASREIKRSEQFF.

The CDR3 nucleotides read TGTGCCAGCACTGGACAGGGACCTGCAGCCTATGGCTACACCTTC. This gives the protein CASTGQGPAAYGYTF. V usage is TRBV25-1 and J usage is TRBJ1-2; 8 bases fit TRBD1. This CDR3 has 15 amino acids. Germline V gene lookup returns CDR1 MGHDK and CDR2 SYGVNS. The junction had 11 bases not matched to a gene; V was cut back by 7 bases and J by 4 bases.

The chain combines TRBV28 with TRBJ1-5; TRBD1 is a possible D gene (6 bases). Germline V gene sequence: CDR1 MDHEN, CDR2 SYDVKM. This CDR3 contains 15 residues. V was pared by 6 bases and J by 0 bases, with 12 bases between. CDR3 sequence: CASSNQGGSNQPQHF. CDR3 DNA: TGTGCCAGCAGCAACCAAGGGGGTAGCAATCAGCCCCAGCATTTT.

The chain combines TRBV5-1 with TRBJ2-1; no firm D call. This CDR3 contains 13 residues. Germline V gives CDR1 SGHRS, CDR2 YFSETQ. Trimming removed 2 bases at V and 7 bases at J, with 10 bases between. The DNA for the CDR3 is TGCGCCAGCAGCTTAAGTACAAGAAATGAGCAGTTCTTC. Protein sequence: CASSLSTRNEQFF.

V usage is TRBV5-1 and J usage is TRBJ2-5; D uncertain. V lost 0 bases and J 4 bases, leaving 7 bases between the germline ends. CDR3 length: 13 residues. Looked up from germline, CDR1 is SGHRS and CDR2 is YFSETQ. CDR3: CASSLVYRETQYF. The CDR3 nucleotides read TGCGCCAGCAGCTTGGTTTATAGAGAGACCCAGTACTTC.

The chain employs TRBV12-5 and TRBJ1-5; maybe TRBD1 (6 bases). CDR1 LGHNT and CDR2 FRNRAP come from the germline V gene. The V end lost 4 bases, the J end lost 2 bases, and 9 bases lay between the germline ends. The CDR3 is 14 residues long. In DNA, the CDR3 is TGTGCTAGTGGTTCCCGACAGGGCAATCAGCCCCAGCATTTT. This encodes CASGSRQGNQPQHF.

This chain joins TRBV5-1 and TRBJ1-5; D not resolved. The germline V gene has CDR1 SGHRS and CDR2 YFSETQ. V was trimmed by 0 bases and J by 6 bases, leaving 13 bases between them. The CDR3 spans 15 residues. The CDR3 coding sequence is TGCGCCAGCAGCTTGGGCGGGAGGGATGGTCAGCCCCAGCATTTT. Amino acids: CASSLGGRDGQPQHF.

This chain uses TRBV6-1 with TRBJ1-5; D remains unclear. This CDR3 is 12 amino acids long. V shed 8 bases and J shed 0 bases, with 5 bases lying between them. Germline lookup yields CDR1 MNHNS and CDR2 SASEGT. The CDR3 region is CASRGSNQPQHF. In nucleotides, the CDR3 is TGTGCCAGCCGAGGTAGCAATCAGCCCCAGCATTTT.

The chain links TRBV6-4 to TRBJ2-1; TRBD2 matches at 9 bases. The CDR3 has 15 amino acids. Germline V CDR1 and CDR2: MRHNA, SNTAGT. Losses at the gene ends were 6 bases for V and 4 bases for J; bases not matched to a gene: 7. CDR3 loop: CASSPKAGGYNEQFF. CDR3 nucleotide sequence: TGTGCCAGCAGCCCCAAAGCGGGGGGATACAATGAGCAGTTCTTC.

V gene TRBV7-8 combines with J gene TRBJ2-3; a possible D gene is TRBD2 (6 bases). V gave up 1 base and J gave up 2 bases, with 10 bases separating them. The CDR3 is made up of 15 amino acids. From germline, CDR1 is SGHVS and CDR2 FQNEAQ. The CDR3 is CASSLGRGYTDTQYF. The DNA for the CDR3 is TGTGCCAGCAGCTTAGGGAGGGGATACACAGATACGCAGTATTTT. Based on the CDR3 plus reference TRBV7-8 and TRBJ2-3, the full variable domain is GAGVSQSPRYKVAKRGQDVALRCDPISGHVSLFWYQQALGQGPEFLTYFQNEAQLDKSGLPSDRFFAERPEGSVSTLKIQRTQQEDSAVYLCASSLGRGYTDTQYFGPGTRLTVL.

A few counts support this clone. The chain couples TRBV27 to TRBJ1-4; D might be TRBD1 (5 bases). The CDR3 runs to 14 residues. Trimming removed 6 bases at V and 8 bases at J, with 16 bases between. Germline V CDR1 and CDR2: MNHEY, SMNVEV (reference sequence). The DNA for the CDR3 is TGTGCCAGCAGCTTGGCAGGGTTTCGGGAAAAACTGTTTTTT. Translated: CASSLAGFREKLFF.

The rearrangement uses TRBV6-5 and TRBJ2-7, with D maybe TRBD2 (6 bases). Germline loops: CDR1 MNHEY, CDR2 SVGAGI. V was cut by 0 bases and J by 7 bases, with 16 bases left in between. This CDR3 is 15 amino acids long. CDR3 nucleotide sequence: TGTGCCAGCAGTTACTCGATGTGGGGCCGGGGGGAGCAGTACTTC. Translation: CASSYSMWGRGEQYF.

The chain combines TRBV9 with TRBJ1-2; 9 nucleotides match TRBD1. There are 15 residues in the CDR3. CDR1 and CDR2 from the germline V gene are SGDLS and YYNGEE. The trim removed 3 bases at V and 4 bases at J, leaving 7 bases unmatched. The CDR3 sequence is CASSGGGQGPYGYTF. The CDR3 DNA reads as TGTGCCAGCAGCGGGGGGGGACAGGGTCCCTATGGCTACACCTTC.

This clone is a singleton in its sample. The DNA of the CDR3 is TGCGCCAGCAGCTTGCGCCCCGGGACTAGCGGATACAATGAGCAGTTCTTC. Protein: CASSLRPGTSGYNEQFF. This chain links TRBV5-1 with TRBJ2-1; 11 bases match TRBD2. CDR3 length equals 17 residues. Germline V CDR1 and CDR2: SGHRS, YFSETQ. V dropped 1 base and J dropped 4; count of bases not matched to a gene: 7. Filled out from reference TRBV5-1 and TRBJ2-1, the complete variable domain reads KAGVTQTPRYLIKTRGQQVTLSCSPISGHRSVSWYQQTPGQGLQFLFEYFSETQRNKGNFPGRFSGRQFSNSRSEMNVSTLELGDSALYLCASSLRPGTSGYNEQFFGPGTRLTVL.

This chain joins TRBV6-4 and TRBJ1-2; 9 bases are shared with TRBD1. CDR1 is MRHNA, CDR2 SNTAGT, per germline. The CDR3 length is 13 residues. V shed 6 bases and J 7 bases; nucleotides not matched to a gene: 6. CDR3 coding DNA: TGTGCCAGCAGCGGACAGGGGACGGGTGGCTACACCTTC. Residues: CASSGQGTGGYTF.

The gene calls are TRBV2 and TRBJ2-3; 7 bases are a match to TRBD1. Germline CDR1 reads SNHLY; CDR2 reads FYNNEI. Trimming took 6 bases from V and 2 from J; bases not matched to a gene: 5. The CDR3 has 14 residues. The DNA for the CDR3 is TGTGCCAGCAGGGACAGGCGTACCACAGATACGCAGTATTTT. Translating it yields CASRDRRTTDTQYF.

The chain joins TRBV28 to TRBJ1-3; no reliable D call. Germline CDR1 reads MDHEN; CDR2 reads SYDVKM. The length of the CDR3 is 17 residues. V was cut by 3 bases and J by 0 bases, with 15 bases left in between. CDR3 protein: CASSLNRVESSGNTIYF. The CDR3 bases are TGTGCCAGCAGTTTGAACCGGGTGGAGAGCTCTGGAAACACCATATATTTT. Drawing the rest from reference TRBV28 and TRBJ1-3, the complete variable domain is DVKVTQSSRYLVKRTGEKVFLECVQDMDHENMFWYRQDPGLGLRLIYFSYDVKMKEKGDIPEGYSVSREKKERFSLILESASTNQTSMYLCASSLNRVESSGNTIYFGEGSWLTVV.

The chain employs TRBV7-8 and TRBJ2-1; 10 positions match TRBD2. J lost 8 bases, V lost 2 bases, and 12 bases had no gene match. The CDR3 is 17 residues long. Germline CDR1 is SGHVS and CDR2 is FQNEAQ. The CDR3 is CASSLLAGASGSYEQFF. The CDR3 nucleotides are TGTGCCAGCAGCTTACTGGCAGGGGCTAGCGGGAGTTATGAGCAGTTCTTC.

The chain employs TRBV9 and TRBJ2-7; D is perhaps TRBD2 (7 bases). The CDR3 is 17 residues long. Trimming took off 3 bases at V and 0 bases at J, with 19 bases between the two ends. The germline V gene encodes CDR1 SGDLS and CDR2 YYNGEE. The CDR3 DNA is TGTGCCAGCAGCGGCCCGGGGGCTAGCGGTAGCTCCTACGAGCAGTACTTC. Protein sequence: CASSGPGASGSSYEQYF.

The chain's CDR3 is CASSLQLREKLFF. CDR3 DNA sequence: TGCGCCAGCAGCCTCCAACTACGGGAAAAACTGTTTTTT. The chain employs TRBV4-1 and TRBJ1-4; D unresolved. With 4 bases removed from V and 8 bases from J, the gap between germline ends came to 11 bases. The CDR3 runs to 13 residues. CDR1 MGHRA and CDR2 YSYEKL come from the germline V gene.

V and J are TRBV11-3 and TRBJ2-5; D gene unclear. The CDR3 covers 14 residues. The germline CDR1 and CDR2 sequences are SGHNT and YENEEA. V lost 1 base to trimming and J lost 3 bases, with 9 bases between them. The DNA for the CDR3 is TGTGCCAGCAGCTTAGGCCCGGCGGAAGAGACCCAGTACTTC. This encodes CASSLGPAEETQYF.